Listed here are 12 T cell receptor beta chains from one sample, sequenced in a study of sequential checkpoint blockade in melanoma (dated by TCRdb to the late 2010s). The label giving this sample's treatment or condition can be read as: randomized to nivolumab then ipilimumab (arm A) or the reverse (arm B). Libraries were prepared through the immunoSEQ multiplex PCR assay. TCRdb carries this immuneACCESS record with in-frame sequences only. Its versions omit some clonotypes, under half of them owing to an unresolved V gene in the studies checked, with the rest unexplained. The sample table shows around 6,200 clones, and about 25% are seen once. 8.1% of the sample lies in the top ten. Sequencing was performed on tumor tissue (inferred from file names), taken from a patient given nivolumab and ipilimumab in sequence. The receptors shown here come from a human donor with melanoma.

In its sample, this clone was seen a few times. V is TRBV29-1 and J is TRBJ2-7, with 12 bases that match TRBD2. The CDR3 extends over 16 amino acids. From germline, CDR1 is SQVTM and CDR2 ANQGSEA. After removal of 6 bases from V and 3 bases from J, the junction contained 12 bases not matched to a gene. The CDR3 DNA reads TGCAGCGTCGCCGCTACTAGCGGGAGGCCTTTCTACGAGCAGTACTTC. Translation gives CSVAATSGRPFYEQYF.

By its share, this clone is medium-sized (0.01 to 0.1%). The CDR3 loop reads CASSENRGREQYF. CDR3 in DNA: TGTGCCAGCAGTGAGAACAGGGGACGCGAGCAGTACTTC. V usage is TRBV6-8 and J usage is TRBJ2-7; TRBD1 aligns across 7 bases. Germline CDR1 reads MNHGY; CDR2 reads SAAAGT. J lost 6 bases, V lost 5 bases, and 7 bases had no gene match. The CDR3 loop spans 13 amino acids.

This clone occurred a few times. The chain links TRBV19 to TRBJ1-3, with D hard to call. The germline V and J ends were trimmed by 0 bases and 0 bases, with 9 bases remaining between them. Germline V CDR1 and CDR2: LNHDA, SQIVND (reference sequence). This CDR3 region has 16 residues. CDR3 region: CASSIEALLSGNTIYF. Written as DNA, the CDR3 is TGTGCCAGTAGTATAGAGGCGCTGCTCTCTGGAAACACCATATATTTT.

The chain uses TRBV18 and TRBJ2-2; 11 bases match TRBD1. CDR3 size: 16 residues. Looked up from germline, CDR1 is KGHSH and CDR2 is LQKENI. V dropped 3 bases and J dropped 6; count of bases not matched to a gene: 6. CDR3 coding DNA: TGTGCCAGCTCACCGTTGGGACAGGGGGTTCCCGGGGAGCTGTTTTTT. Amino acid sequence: CASSPLGQGVPGELFF.

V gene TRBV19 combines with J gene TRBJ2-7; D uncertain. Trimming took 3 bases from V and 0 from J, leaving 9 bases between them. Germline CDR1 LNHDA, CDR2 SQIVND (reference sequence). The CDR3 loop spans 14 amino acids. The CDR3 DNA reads TGTGCCAGTAGTATTGGCAGGAGCTCCTACGAGCAGTACTTC. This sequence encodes CASSIGRSSYEQYF.

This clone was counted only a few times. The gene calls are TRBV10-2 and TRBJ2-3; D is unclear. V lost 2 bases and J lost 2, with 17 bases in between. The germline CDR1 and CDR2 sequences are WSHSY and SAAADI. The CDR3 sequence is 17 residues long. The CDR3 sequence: CASSETLLWPHTDTQYF. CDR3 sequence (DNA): TGCGCCAGCAGTGAGACCCTACTGTGGCCCCACACAGATACGCAGTATTTT.

The DNA of the CDR3 is TGTGCCAGCACGCGTCTCGATGGGGCGCGGGGCTACACCTTC. Its translation is CASTRLDGARGYTF. The genes are TRBV6-8 and TRBJ1-2; tentatively, D is TRBD1 (5 bases). CDR3 length: 14 residues. CDR1 and CDR2 from the germline V gene are MNHGY and SAAAGT. V was clipped by 7 bases and J by 8 bases, with 20 bases between them.

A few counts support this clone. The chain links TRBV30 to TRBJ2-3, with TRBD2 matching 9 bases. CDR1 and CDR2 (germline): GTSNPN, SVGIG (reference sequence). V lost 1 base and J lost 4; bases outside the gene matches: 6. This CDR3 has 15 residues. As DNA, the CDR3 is TGTGCCTGGAGTGGGACTAGCGTAAAAGCAGATACGCAGTATTTT. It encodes CAWSGTSVKADTQYF. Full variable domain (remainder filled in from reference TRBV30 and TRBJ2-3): SQTIHQWPATLVQPVGSPLSLECTVEGTSNPNLYWYRQAAGRGLQLLFYSVGIGQISSEVPQNLSASRPQDRQFILSSKKLLLSDSGFYLCAWSGTSVKADTQYFGPGTRLTVL.

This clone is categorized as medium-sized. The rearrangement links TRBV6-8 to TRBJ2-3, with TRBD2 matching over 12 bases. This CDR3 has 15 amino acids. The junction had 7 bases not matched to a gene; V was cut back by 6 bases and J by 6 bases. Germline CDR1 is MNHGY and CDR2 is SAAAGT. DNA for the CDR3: TGTGCCAGCAGCCTTCTAGCGGGGGGGCCGGATACGCAGTATTTT. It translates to CASSLLAGGPDTQYF.

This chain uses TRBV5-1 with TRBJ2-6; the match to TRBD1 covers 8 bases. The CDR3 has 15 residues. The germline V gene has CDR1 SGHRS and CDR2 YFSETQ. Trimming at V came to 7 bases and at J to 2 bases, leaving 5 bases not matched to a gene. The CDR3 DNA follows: TGCGCCAGCGCATCAGGGGGCACTGGGGCCAACGTCCTGACTTTC. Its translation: CASASGGTGANVLTF.

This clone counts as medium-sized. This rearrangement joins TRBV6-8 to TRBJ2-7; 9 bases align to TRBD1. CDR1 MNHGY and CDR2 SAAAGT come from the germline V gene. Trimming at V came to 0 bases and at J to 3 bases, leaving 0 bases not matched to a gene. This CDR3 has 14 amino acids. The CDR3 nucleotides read TGTGCCAGCAGTTACTCGGGACAGGGCTACGAGCAGTACTTC. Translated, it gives CASSYSGQGYEQYF.

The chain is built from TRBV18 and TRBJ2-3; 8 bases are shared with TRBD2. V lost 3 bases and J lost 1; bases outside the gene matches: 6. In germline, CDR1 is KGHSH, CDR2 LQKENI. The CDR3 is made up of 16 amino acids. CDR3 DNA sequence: TGTGCCAGCTCACCGTTTGCGGGGGGACGCACAGATACGCAGTATTTT. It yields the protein CASSPFAGGRTDTQYF.